The 29 T cell receptor beta chains presented below share a single source sample, sequenced in a study of technical replicates of blood from several donors. Libraries were prepared by immunoSEQ multiplex PCR; TCRdb keeps only in-frame clonotypes and omits some of them. This table holds 98,000 or so clones, approximately 94% found once. Sequencing used T cells isolated from PBMCs. All receptors come from a human donor in good health.

The chain links TRBV7-8 to TRBJ2-7; tentative D call: TRBD2 (6 bases). In germline, CDR1 is SGHVS, CDR2 FQNEAQ. V lost 7 bases to trimming and J lost 2 bases, with 15 bases between them. There are 14 residues in the CDR3. CDR3 nucleotide sequence: TGTGCCAGCACCTCGGGCCGCGGGACCTACGAGCAGTACTTC. This codes for CASTSGRGTYEQYF. Together with reference TRBV7-8 and TRBJ2-7, the CDR3 gives the full variable domain: GAGVSQSPRYKVAKRGQDVALRCDPISGHVSLFWYQQALGQGPEFLTYFQNEAQLDKSGLPSDRFFAERPEGSVSTLKIQRTQQEDSAVYLCASTSGRGTYEQYFGPGTRLTVT.

The genes are TRBV11-2 and TRBJ2-5; D is uncertain. The ends were cut back, 4 bases at V and 5 bases at J, with 5 bases in the middle. The germline gives CDR1 SGHAT, CDR2 FQNNGV. This CDR3 is built from 11 residues. CDR3 DNA: TGTGCCAGCAGCTCGCGGGAGACCCAGTACTTC. Protein: CASSSRETQYF.

The rearrangement joins TRBV6-1 to TRBJ1-3; D ambiguous. Germline V gene sequence: CDR1 MNHNS, CDR2 SASEGT. Between the trimmed V and J ends, which lost 6 bases and 0 bases, there was a span of 9 bases. There are 14 residues in the CDR3. The DNA for the CDR3 is TGTGCCAGCAGCAGATATGGCTCTGGAAACACCATATATTTT. Its translation is CASSRYGSGNTIYF.

The J gene is TRBJ2-2, the V gene TRBV14; D gene unclear. Germline CDR1 is SGHDN and CDR2 is FVKESK. The length of the CDR3 is 13 residues. V was pared by 8 bases and J by 0 bases, with 7 bases between. CDR3 residues: CASEHSNTGELFF. The CDR3 DNA sequence: TGTGCCAGCGAACATTCGAACACCGGGGAGCTGTTTTTT.

The gene calls are TRBV28 and TRBJ1-1; 8 nucleotides line up with TRBD1. This CDR3 comprises 16 residues. The ends lost 7 bases at V and 3 bases at J; junction bases unmatched: 13. Germline V gives CDR1 MDHEN, CDR2 SYDVKM. CDR3 region: CASNLPGQGFHTEAFF. The CDR3 DNA reads as TGTGCCAGCAATCTTCCCGGACAGGGCTTTCACACTGAAGCTTTCTTT.

The chain uses TRBV4-1 and TRBJ2-1; perhaps TRBD1 as D (5 bases). V was shortened by 1 base and J by 8 bases, with 15 bases between the two germline ends. This CDR3 spans 15 amino acids. Germline-derived CDR1 and CDR2 are MGHRA and YSYEKL. The chain's CDR3 is CASSQGQGPPDEQFF. CDR3 nucleotides: TGCGCCAGCAGCCAAGGCCAGGGCCCCCCGGATGAGCAGTTCTTC.

This sequence joins TRBV7-2 and TRBJ2-5; TRBD1 agrees at 8 bases. This CDR3 is 15 amino acids long. Germline V CDR1 and CDR2: SGHTA, FQGNSA. After removal of 5 bases from V and 5 bases from J, the junction contained 10 bases not matched to a gene. CDR3 in DNA: TGTGCCAGCAGCGTACAACCAGGGGGCTGGGAGACCCAGTACTTC. This gives the protein CASSVQPGGWETQYF.

CDR3 nucleotides: TGCGCCAGCAGCCAAGGGCTGGCAGTAGCCAAAAACATTCAGTACTTC. Translating gives CASSQGLAVAKNIQYF. The chain employs TRBV4-1 and TRBJ2-4, with D hard to call. The CDR3 loop spans 16 amino acids. V lost 1 base, J lost 0 bases, and 10 bases lay in between. Germline V gives CDR1 MGHRA, CDR2 YSYEKL.

J is TRBJ2-3 and V is TRBV7-3; 8 bases are shared with TRBD2. The CDR3 covers 13 residues. After removal of 2 bases from V and 6 bases from J, the junction contained 1 base not matched to a gene. Germline loops: CDR1 SGHTA, CDR2 FQGTGA. This chain's CDR3 is CASSLGLADTQYF. The CDR3 coding sequence is TGTGCCAGCAGCTTAGGACTAGCTGATACGCAGTATTTT.

This chain joins TRBV11-2 and TRBJ2-1; 7 bases match TRBD2. CDR1 and CDR2 (germline): SGHAT, FQNNGV. This CDR3 has 13 amino acids. Germline trimming cut 10 bases from V and 10 bases from J; bases unmatched to any gene: 13. This chain's CDR3 is CATRWRERLEQFF. The CDR3 DNA follows: TGTGCCACCCGCTGGCGGGAGAGATTGGAGCAGTTCTTC.

This chain uses TRBV5-1 with TRBJ2-7; D might be TRBD1 (6 bases). The germline V gene encodes CDR1 SGHRS and CDR2 YFSETQ. The CDR3 is 14 amino acids. Trimming took off 3 bases at V and 6 bases at J, with 16 bases between the two ends. CDR3 DNA: TGCGCCAGCAGCTCCACAGGGCCCCCGAGCGAGCAGTACTTC. Translation gives CASSSTGPPSEQYF.

The genes are TRBV18 and TRBJ2-2; TRBD1 matches 8 bases. CDR3 length: 18 residues. CDR1 and CDR2 from the germline V gene are KGHSH and LQKENI. Losses at the gene ends were 3 bases for V and 0 bases for J; bases not matched to a gene: 9. The CDR3 region has the DNA TGTGCCAGCTCACCGATACAGACAGGGGTGGCGAACACCGGGGAGCTGTTTTTT. Translation: CASSPIQTGVANTGELFF.

J is TRBJ2-1 and V is TRBV2; 12 bases fit TRBD2. There are 15 residues in the CDR3. Germline CDR1 reads SNHLY; CDR2 reads FYNNEI. The V segment lost 4 bases and the J segment 4 bases; nucleotides outside the gene matches: 2. The CDR3 DNA is TGTGCCAGCAGTGGGACTAGCGGGAAGTACAATGAGCAGTTCTTC. Protein product: CASSGTSGKYNEQFF. Full variable domain (outside the CDR3, taken from reference TRBV2 and TRBJ2-1): EPEVTQTPSHQVTQMGQEVILRCVPISNHLYFYWYRQILGQKVEFLVSFYNNEISEKSEIFDDQFSVERPDGSNFTLKIRSTKLEDSAMYFCASSGTSGKYNEQFFGPGTRLTVL.

The chain uses TRBV6-4 and TRBJ2-1; 15 nucleotides agree with TRBD2. The J segment lost 8 bases and the V segment lost 0 bases, leaving 5 bases of the junction unmatched. This CDR3 has 17 amino acids. From germline, CDR1 is MRHNA and CDR2 SNTAGT. CDR3 loop: CASSDSGLAGGRDEQFF. The CDR3 DNA is TGTGCCAGCAGTGACTCCGGACTAGCGGGGGGGCGGGATGAGCAGTTCTTC.

The rearrangement joins TRBV28 to TRBJ2-7; D not certain. CDR3 size: 10 residues. V gave up 6 bases and J gave up 7 bases, with 7 bases separating them. Germline V gene sequence: CDR1 MDHEN, CDR2 SYDVKM. The CDR3 here is CASSRLEQYF. CDR3 nucleotide sequence: TGTGCCAGCAGCAGGTTAGAGCAGTACTTC.

The chain combines TRBV7-9 with TRBJ2-7; possibly TRBD1 for D (6 bases). The CDR3 loop spans 14 amino acids. CDR1 and CDR2 from the germline V gene are SEHNR and FQNEAQ (reference sequence). The V end was cut by 4 bases, the J end by 0 bases, with 10 bases between. CDR3 sequence reads: CASSSWDNSYEQYF. CDR3 coding DNA: TGTGCCAGCAGCTCCTGGGACAACTCCTACGAGCAGTACTTC.

The chain is built from TRBV10-3 and TRBJ2-1, with 9 positions matching TRBD2. The CDR3 consists of 15 residues. After removal of 2 bases from V and 6 bases from J, the junction contained 5 bases not matched to a gene. CDR1 is ENHRY and CDR2 is SYGVKD in the germline V gene. DNA for the CDR3: TGTGCCATCAGTGAGATAGGTAGCGGGAGCAATGAGCAGTTCTTC. Translating gives CAISEIGSGSNEQFF.

The chain couples TRBV15 to TRBJ1-1; unclear D gene. V dropped 0 bases and J dropped 4 bases, with 12 bases sitting between them. The germline CDR1 and CDR2 sequences are LNHNV and YYDKDF (reference sequence). This CDR3 has 15 amino acids. This chain's CDR3 is CATSRDSRRATEAFF. The CDR3 DNA is TGTGCCACCAGCAGAGATAGTCGGAGGGCCACTGAAGCTTTCTTT.

Details on this clone: Germline and junction disagree at one end, which may indicate a read error. The chain carries TRBV19 and TRBJ1-2; TRBD1 matches at 7 bases. The V gene's germline CDR1 is LNHDA and CDR2 SQIVND (reference sequence). CDR3 length: 12 amino acids. This CDR3 reads CASSSLGQDAIF. The CDR3 nucleotides read TGTGCCAGTAGTTCCCTTGGACAGGACGCTATTTTC.

The CDR3 nucleotides are TGTGCCAGCAGAGTTGCAGGGGGCGATTGGGAGACCCAGTACTTC. Its protein is CASRVAGGDWETQYF. The chain uses TRBV6-5 and TRBJ2-5; 8 bases are a match to TRBD1. This CDR3 is built from 15 residues. The V and J ends lost 6 bases and 5 bases, in that order; junction bases with no gene match: 11. CDR1 is MNHEY, CDR2 SVGAGI, per germline.

The chain employs TRBV7-8 and TRBJ2-1, with D possibly being TRBD1 (5 bases). Germline V gene sequence: CDR1 SGHVS, CDR2 FQNEAQ. With 5 bases removed from V and 10 bases from J, the gap between germline ends came to 15 bases. CDR3 size: 13 residues. DNA of the CDR3: TGTGCCAGCAGCCACGACAGATTGAGGGAGCAGTTCTTC. This encodes CASSHDRLREQFF.

The gene calls are TRBV7-9 and TRBJ2-3; TRBD2 might be the D (5 bases). The length of the CDR3 is 15 residues. Germline-derived CDR1 and CDR2 are SEHNR and FQNEAQ (reference sequence). The germline V and J ends were trimmed by 6 bases and 2 bases, with 15 bases remaining between them. The CDR3 is CASRLVLGFTDTQYF. The CDR3, as DNA: TGTGCCAGCAGACTAGTCCTAGGGTTCACAGATACGCAGTATTTT. The whole variable domain, filled in from reference TRBV7-9 and TRBJ2-3, reads DTGVSQNPRHKITKRGQNVTFRCDPISEHNRLYWYRQTLGQGPEFLTYFQNEAQLEKSRLLSDRFSAERPKGSFSTLEIQRTEQGDSAMYLCASRLVLGFTDTQYFGPGTRLTVL.

This clone was seen once. The chain couples TRBV11-2 to TRBJ2-2, with a tentative D call TRBD1 (6 bases). This CDR3 is built from 15 residues. Germline CDR1 is SGHAT and CDR2 is FQNNGV. V dropped 5 bases and J dropped 2 bases, with 12 bases sitting between them. This CDR3 reads CASSAQGINTGELFF. CDR3 bases: TGTGCCAGCAGCGCACAGGGTATTAACACCGGGGAGCTGTTTTTT.

This clone was counted once. The chain is built from TRBV6-5 and TRBJ2-3; 8 nucleotides agree with TRBD1. The CDR3 length is 15 residues. The germline V gene has CDR1 MNHEY and CDR2 SVGAGI. Trimming cost V 6 bases and J 0 bases; bases outside gene matches: 5. CDR3 nucleotide sequence: TGTGCCAGCAGCTTCAGGGGGCCTAGCACAGATACGCAGTATTTT. It is translated as CASSFRGPSTDTQYF.

The rearrangement joins TRBV18 to TRBJ2-7; 8 bases map to TRBD2. Germline CDR1 is KGHSH and CDR2 is LQKENI. Germline trimming cut 6 bases from V and 3 bases from J; bases unmatched to any gene: 4. The CDR3 has 13 residues. Here the CDR3 reads CASSPGTSYEQYF. The CDR3 coding sequence is TGTGCCAGCTCGCCGGGGACTAGCTACGAGCAGTACTTC. The full variable domain, in which reference TRBV18 and TRBJ2-7 provide the parts outside the CDR3, is NAGVMQNPRHLVRRRGQEARLRCSPMKGHSHVYWYRQLPEEGLKFMVYLQKENIIDESGMPKERFSAEFPKEGPSILRIQQVVRGDSAAYFCASSPGTSYEQYFGPGTRLTVT.

The genes are TRBV6-6 and TRBJ1-1; TRBD1 matches at 7 bases. Germline V gene sequence: CDR1 MNHNY, CDR2 SVGAGI (reference sequence). V gave up 0 bases and J gave up 10 bases; unmatched junction bases: 8. This CDR3 spans 14 amino acids. The DNA of the CDR3 is TGTGCCAGCAGTTACTCGAGTAAGGCAGGGGGAGCTTTCTTT. Encoded protein: CASSYSSKAGGAFF.

The V gene is TRBV27, the J gene TRBJ2-5, with 8 bases matching TRBD1. CDR3 length equals 17 residues. The V gene's germline CDR1 is MNHEY and CDR2 SMNVEV (reference sequence). After removal of 6 bases from V and 5 bases from J, the junction contained 17 bases not matched to a gene. CDR3: CASRGTGLGGSRETQYF. The CDR3 region has the DNA TGTGCCAGCAGAGGGACAGGCCTCGGCGGCTCTCGGGAGACCCAGTACTTC.

The chain is built from TRBV13 and TRBJ2-1; TRBD2 aligns across 9 bases. CDR1 and CDR2 (germline): PRHDT, FYEKMQ (reference sequence). The CDR3 runs 20 residues. J gave up 0 bases and V 5 bases, and 17 bases lay outside the gene matches. CDR3 residues: CASSTSPSVAGASSYNEQFF. In nucleotides, the CDR3 is TGTGCCAGCAGCACTAGCCCGTCGGTAGCGGGAGCTTCCTCCTACAATGAGCAGTTCTTC.

J is TRBJ1-2 and V is TRBV27, with 9 bases matching TRBD1. J gave up 5 bases and V 6 bases, and 4 bases lay outside the gene matches. CDR1 and CDR2 from the germline V gene are MNHEY and SMNVEV (reference sequence). The CDR3 extends over 13 amino acids. CDR3 loop: CASRPTGGYGYTF. Here the CDR3 DNA reads TGTGCCAGCAGACCGACAGGGGGGTATGGCTACACCTTC.